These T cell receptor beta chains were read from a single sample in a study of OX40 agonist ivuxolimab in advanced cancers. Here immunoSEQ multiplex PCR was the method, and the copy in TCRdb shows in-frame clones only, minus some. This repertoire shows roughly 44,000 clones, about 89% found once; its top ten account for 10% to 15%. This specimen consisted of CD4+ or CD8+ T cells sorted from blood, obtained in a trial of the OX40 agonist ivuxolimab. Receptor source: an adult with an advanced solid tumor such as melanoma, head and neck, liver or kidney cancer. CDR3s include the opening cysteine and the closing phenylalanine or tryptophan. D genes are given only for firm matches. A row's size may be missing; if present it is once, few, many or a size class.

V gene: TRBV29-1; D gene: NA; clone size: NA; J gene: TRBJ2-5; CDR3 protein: CSVEVRTDRLPETQYF; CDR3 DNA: TGCAGCGTTGAAGTAAGGACAGATAGGCTCCCAGAGACCCAGTACTTC
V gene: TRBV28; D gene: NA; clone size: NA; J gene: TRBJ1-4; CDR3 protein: CASRQGRLFF; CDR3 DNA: TGTGCCAGCAGACAGGGAAGACTGTTTTTT
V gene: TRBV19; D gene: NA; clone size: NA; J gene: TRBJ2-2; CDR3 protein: CASSPGTLNTGELFF; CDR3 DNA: TGTGCCAGTAGTCCCGGGACATTGAACACCGGGGAGCTGTTTTTT
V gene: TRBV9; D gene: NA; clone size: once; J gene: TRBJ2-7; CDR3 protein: CASSGGTAQSSYEQYF; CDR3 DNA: TGTGCCAGCAGCGGCGGGACAGCTCAAAGCTCCTACGAGCAGTACTTC
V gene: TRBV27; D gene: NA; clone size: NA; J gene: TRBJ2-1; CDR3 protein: CASSLSEGVDNEQFF; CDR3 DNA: TGTGCCAGCAGTTTATCGGAGGGAGTAGACAATGAGCAGTTCTTC
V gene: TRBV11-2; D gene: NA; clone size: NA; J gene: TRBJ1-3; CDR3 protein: CASRWTGNTIYF; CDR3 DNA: TGTGCCAGCAGGTGGACTGGAAACACCATATATTTT
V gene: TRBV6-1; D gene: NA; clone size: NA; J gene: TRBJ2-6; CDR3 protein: CASSERGVALYAGANVLTF; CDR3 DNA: TGTGCCAGCAGTGAACGCGGGGTAGCCCTTTACGCTGGGGCCAACGTCCTGACTTTC
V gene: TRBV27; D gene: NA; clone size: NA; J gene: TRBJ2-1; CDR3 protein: CASSLYVGGPLSSYNEQFF; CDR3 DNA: TGTGCCAGCAGTTTATATGTGGGGGGGCCTTTGAGCTCCTACAATGAGCAGTTCTTC
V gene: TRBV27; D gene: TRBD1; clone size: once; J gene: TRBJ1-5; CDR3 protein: CASSPTTGGGNQPQHF; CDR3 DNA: TGTGCCAGCAGTCCGACGACAGGGGGCGGGAATCAGCCCCAGCATTTT
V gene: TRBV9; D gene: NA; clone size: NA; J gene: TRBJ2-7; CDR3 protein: CASSAQDSPLYEQYF; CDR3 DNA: TGTGCCAGCAGCGCCCAGGACTCCCCCCTCTACGAGCAGTACTTC
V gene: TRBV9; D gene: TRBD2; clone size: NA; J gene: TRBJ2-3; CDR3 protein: CASSLGSGGAMGTQYF; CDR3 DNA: TGTGCCAGCAGCCTTGGTAGCGGGGGGGCAATGGGTACGCAGTATTTT
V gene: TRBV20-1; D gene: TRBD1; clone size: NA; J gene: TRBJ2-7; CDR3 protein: CSVRGQNEQYF; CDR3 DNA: TGCAGTGTAAGGGGGCAAAACGAGCAGTACTTC
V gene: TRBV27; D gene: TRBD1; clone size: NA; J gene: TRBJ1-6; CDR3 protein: CASSLYRGYSPLHF; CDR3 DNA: TGTGCCAGCAGTTTATACAGGGGATACTCACCCCTCCACTTT
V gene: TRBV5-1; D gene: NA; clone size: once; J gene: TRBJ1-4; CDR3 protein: CASSLVGGGEKLFF; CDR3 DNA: TGCGCCAGCAGCTTGGTCGGAGGGGGTGAAAAACTGTTTTTT
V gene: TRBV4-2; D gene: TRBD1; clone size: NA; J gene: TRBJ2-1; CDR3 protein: CASSPPGQGALSSYNEQFF; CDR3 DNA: TGTGCCAGCAGCCCACCGGGACAGGGGGCTTTGTCCTCCTACAATGAGCAGTTCTTC
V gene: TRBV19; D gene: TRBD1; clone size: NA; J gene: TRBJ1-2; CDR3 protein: CASSGGDSLLGYTF; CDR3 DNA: TGTGCCAGTAGCGGAGGGGACAGCCTGTTGGGCTACACCTTC
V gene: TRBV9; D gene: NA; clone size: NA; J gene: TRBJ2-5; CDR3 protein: CASSVGWRPASIQETQYF; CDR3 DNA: TGTGCCAGCAGCGTAGGTTGGAGACCCGCAAGTATCCAAGAGACCCAGTACTTC
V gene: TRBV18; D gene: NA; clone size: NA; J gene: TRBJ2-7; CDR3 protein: CASSPLGTSPSKQYF; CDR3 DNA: TGTGCCAGCTCACCACTCGGGACATCACCATCCAAGCAGTACTTC
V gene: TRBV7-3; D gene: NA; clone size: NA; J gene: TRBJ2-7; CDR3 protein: CASSLGAEHYEQYF; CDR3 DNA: TGTGCCAGCAGCTTAGGGGCAGAGCACTACGAGCAGTACTTC
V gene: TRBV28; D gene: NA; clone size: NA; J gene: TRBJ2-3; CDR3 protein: CASSLTDTQYF; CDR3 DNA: TGTGCCAGCAGTTTAACAGATACGCAGTATTTT
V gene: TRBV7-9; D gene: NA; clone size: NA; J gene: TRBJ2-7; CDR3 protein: CASSLQVSYEQYF; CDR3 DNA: TGTGCCAGCAGCTTACAGGTCTCCTACGAGCAGTACTTC
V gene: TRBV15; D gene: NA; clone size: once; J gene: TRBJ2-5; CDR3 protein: CATSNPPVDQETQYF; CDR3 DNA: TGTGCCACCAGCAACCCCCCGGTGGACCAAGAGACCCAGTACTTC
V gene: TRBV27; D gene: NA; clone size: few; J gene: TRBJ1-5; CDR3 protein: CASSFLGGQPQHF; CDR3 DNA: TGTGCCAGCAGTTTCTTAGGTGGTCAGCCCCAGCATTTT
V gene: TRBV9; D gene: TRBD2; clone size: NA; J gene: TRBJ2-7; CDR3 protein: CASSLGGDEQYF; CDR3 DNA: TGTGCCAGCAGCCTCGGGGGGGATGAGCAGTACTTC
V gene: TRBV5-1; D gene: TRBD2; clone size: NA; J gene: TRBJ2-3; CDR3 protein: CASSAGERGQDTQYF; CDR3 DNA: TGCGCCAGCAGTGCCGGGGAGCGGGGGCAAGATACGCAGTATTTT
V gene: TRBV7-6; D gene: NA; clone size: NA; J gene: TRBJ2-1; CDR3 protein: CASSLKGRAVSSYNEQFF; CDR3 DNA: TGTGCCAGCAGCTTAAAAGGCAGGGCCGTTAGCTCCTACAATGAGCAGTTCTTC
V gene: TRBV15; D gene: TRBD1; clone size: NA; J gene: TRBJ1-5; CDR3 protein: CATSRDRGAPSNQPQHF; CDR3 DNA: TGTGCCACCAGCAGAGACAGGGGGGCCCCTAGCAATCAGCCCCAGCATTTT
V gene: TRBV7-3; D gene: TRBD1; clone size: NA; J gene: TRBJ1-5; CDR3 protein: CASSPTGGVEPQHF; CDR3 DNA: TGTGCCAGCAGCCCAACAGGGGGCGTAGAGCCCCAGCATTTT
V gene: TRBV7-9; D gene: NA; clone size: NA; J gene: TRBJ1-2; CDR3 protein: CASSSGFYGYTF; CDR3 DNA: TGTGCCAGCAGTTCGGGCTTCTATGGCTACACCTTC
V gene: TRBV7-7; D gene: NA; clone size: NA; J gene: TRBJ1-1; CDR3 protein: CASTRVRPSGTEAFF; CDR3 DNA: TGTGCTAGCACTCGTGTGCGTCCGAGCGGCACTGAAGCTTTCTTT
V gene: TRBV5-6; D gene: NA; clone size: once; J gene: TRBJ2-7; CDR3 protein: CASSLVLIYEQYF; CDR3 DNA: TGTGCCAGCAGCTTGGTCCTAATCTACGAGCAGTACTTC
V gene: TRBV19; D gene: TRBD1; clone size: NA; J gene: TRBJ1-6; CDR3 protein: CASSIDRTGDSPLHF; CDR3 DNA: TGTGCCAGTAGTATAGATCGGACAGGGGATTCACCCCTCCACTTT
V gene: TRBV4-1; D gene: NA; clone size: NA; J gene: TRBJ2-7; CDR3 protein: CASSQPDTYEQYF; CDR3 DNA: TGCGCCAGCAGCCAACCTGACACCTACGAGCAGTACTTC
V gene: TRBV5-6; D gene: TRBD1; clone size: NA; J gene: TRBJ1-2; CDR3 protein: CASSWIPGQRYGYTF; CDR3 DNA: TGTGCCAGCAGCTGGATTCCGGGACAGAGATATGGCTACACCTTC
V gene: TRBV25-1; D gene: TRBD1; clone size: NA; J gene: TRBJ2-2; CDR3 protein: CASTRTGETGELFF; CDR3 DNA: TGTGCCAGCACAAGGACAGGGGAGACCGGGGAGCTGTTTTTT
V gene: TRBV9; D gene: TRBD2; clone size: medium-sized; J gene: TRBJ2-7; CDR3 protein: CASSGSQAGHEQYF; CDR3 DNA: TGTGCCAGCAGCGGAAGTCAAGCGGGACACGAGCAGTACTTC
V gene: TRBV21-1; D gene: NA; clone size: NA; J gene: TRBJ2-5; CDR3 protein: CASSKKSGVVETQYF; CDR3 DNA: TGTGCCAGCAGCAAAAAATCAGGGGTCGTAGAGACCCAGTACTTC
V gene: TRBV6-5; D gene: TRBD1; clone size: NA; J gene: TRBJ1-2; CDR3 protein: CASTKDRGVYGYTF; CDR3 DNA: TGTGCCAGCACAAAAGACAGGGGAGTCTATGGCTACACCTTC
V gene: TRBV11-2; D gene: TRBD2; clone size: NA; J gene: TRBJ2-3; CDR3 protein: CASSLYRGGLTDTQYF; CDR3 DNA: TGTGCCAGCAGCTTATACCGCGGGGGGTTGACAGATACGCAGTATTTT
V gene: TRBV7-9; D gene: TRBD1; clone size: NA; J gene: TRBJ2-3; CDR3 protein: CASSPGQGTDTQYF; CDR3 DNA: TGTGCCAGCAGCCCAGGACAGGGCACAGATACGCAGTATTTT
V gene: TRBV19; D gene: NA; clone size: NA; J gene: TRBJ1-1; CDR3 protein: CASSIIFQSGDTEAFF; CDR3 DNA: TGTGCCAGTAGTATTATTTTCCAATCGGGTGACACTGAAGCTTTCTTT